This T cell receptor beta chain came from a study of CD8+ T cells in alopecia areata. Study-level background: Scoring of severity for treated patients was based on percentage of affected scalp area.

RNA extraction was followed by reverse transcription into cDNA, which acted as the sequencing template. TCRdb keeps only in-frame clones here, not all; method: immunoSEQ multiplex PCR. The table lists around 190,000 clones, about three fifths of them singletons. Sample treatment: oral pan-JAK inhibitor, 5-10 mg twice daily. Alopecia areata patients provided lesional scalp punch biopsies and peripheral blood. The germline CDR1 and CDR2 sequences are GTSNPN and SVGIG (reference sequence). This CDR3 spans 13 amino acids. V was pared by 1 base and J by 4 bases, with 10 bases between. This chain joins TRBV30 and TRBJ1-2; a weak D match, TRBD1 (5 bases). The source material was CD4+ T cells sorted from blood, sampled at week 24, from a patient treated with tofacitinib. This receptor was taken from a human donor with alopecia areata. In DNA, the CDR3 is TGTGCCTGGAGTGGTTTGGGGGGCTATGGCTACACCTTC. Its translation: CAWSGLGGYGYTF.